This entry concerns a single TCR beta chain. Treatment described: preoperative locoregional IRX-2 cytokine immunotherapy. Patients received preoperative, locoregional IRX-2 cytokine immunotherapy in a phase Ib study. Only in-frame clones appear in the TCRdb table, and some are missing; sequencing was by immunoSEQ multiplex PCR. The repertoire holds approximately 96,000 clones, 80% to 90% seen once, with around 2% in the top ten. The entry originates in a study of preoperative IRX-2 immunotherapy in early breast cancer. This CDR3 is 14 amino acids long. Losses at the gene ends were 4 bases for V and 3 bases for J; bases not matched to a gene: 5. CDR1 is SGHDN and CDR2 is FVKESK in the germline V gene.

This sample comprised tumor tissue, obtained after IRX-2 immunotherapy. This receptor was identified in a human donor with breast cancer. The chain couples TRBV14 to TRBJ2-5, with TRBD1 matching 7 bases. The CDR3 loop reads CASSRYRGEETQYF. The CDR3 nucleotides read TGTGCCAGCAGCCGCTACAGGGGAGAAGAGACCCAGTACTTC. The whole variable domain, remainder taken from reference TRBV14 and TRBJ2-5, is EAGVTQFPSHSVIEKGQTVTLRCDPISGHDNLYWYRRVMGKEIKFLLHFVKESKQDESGMPNNRFLAERTGGTYSTLKVQPAELEDSGVYFCASSRYRGEETQYFGPGTRLLVL.